A single sample is the source of the 25 T cell receptor beta chains below, sequenced in a study of blood T cells in healthy people across ages. Then a second PCR, running roughly 6 to 12 cycles, was carried out with a sample-barcoded 5' primer and a J-beta primer mix. TCRdb independently ran MiXCR on the 5' RACE reads; one entry per CDR3 protein. The sample consists of 600,000 to 850,000 distinct CDR3 sequences, roughly two fifths of them appearing once. The sequenced sample was blood. The receptors shown here come from a woman in her fifties or sixties in good health.

This chain connects TRBV5-1 to TRBJ1-1; D gene unclear. CDR1 and CDR2 from the germline V gene are SGHRS and YFSETQ. The CDR3 is made up of 15 amino acids. The V end was cut by 4 bases, the J end by 3 bases, with 16 bases between. CDR3 in amino acids: CASSSLGAGDTEAFF. In DNA, the CDR3 is TGCGCCAGCAGCAGCCTTGGCGCTGGGGACACTGAAGCTTTCTTT. Full variable domain (remainder filled in from reference TRBV5-1 and TRBJ1-1): KAGVTQTPRYLIKTRGQQVTLSCSPISGHRSVSWYQQTPGQGLQFLFEYFSETQRNKGNFPGRFSGRQFSNSRSEMNVSTLELGDSALYLCASSSLGAGDTEAFFGQGTRLTVV.

This clonotype was detected a few times. J is TRBJ2-5 and V is TRBV12-3 or TRBV12-4, with D tentatively TRBD1 (6 bases). The CDR3 is 15 residues long. Trimming shortened V by 3 bases and J by 11 bases, and 22 bases separated the two germline ends. The CDR3 sequence: CASSLGGGNYNEQYF. The DNA for the CDR3 is TGTGCCAGCAGTTTGGGTGGGGGCAATTACAATGAGCAGTACTTC.

This clonotype was recorded a few times. The rearrangement links TRBV5-6 to TRBJ2-3, with D tentatively TRBD2 (5 bases). Germline lookup yields CDR1 SGHDT and CDR2 YYEEEE. V shed 0 bases and J shed 4 bases, with 12 bases lying between them. The CDR3 totals 15 residues. The CDR3 DNA reads TGTGCCAGCAGCTTGGAGGGAATCGGGGCAGATACGCAGTATTTT. Translation: CASSLEGIGADTQYF.

Of note for this clonotype: This may be a read error: a much more frequent sequence differs by one nucleotide. The chain recombines TRBV10-3 with TRBJ2-7, with 7 nucleotides matching TRBD2. This CDR3 has 17 residues. Germline assignment: CDR1 ENHRY and CDR2 SYGVKD. The CDR3 here is CAISERVGSGSTYGQYF. CDR3 DNA: TGTGCCATCAGTGAGCGGGTGGGTAGCGGGTCAACCTACGGGCAGTACTTC.

This clonotype has a count of ten or more. This chain links TRBV4-3 with TRBJ2-7, with 8 bases identical to TRBD2. V dropped 3 bases and J dropped 5; count of bases not matched to a gene: 12. CDR1 is LGHNA and CDR2 is YSLEER in the germline V gene. This CDR3 contains 16 residues. The CDR3 loop is CASSHLRGGYANEQYF. CDR3 coding DNA: TGCGCCAGCAGCCACCTACGGGGGGGCTATGCGAACGAGCAGTACTTC.

This chain connects TRBV5-1 to TRBJ2-1; a weak D match, TRBD1 (6 bases). From germline, CDR1 is SGHRS and CDR2 YFSETQ. This CDR3 is built from 12 residues. Trimming pared 7 bases from V and 5 bases from J, leaving 10 bases between. CDR3 sequence reads: CASGWGHNEQFF. The CDR3 region has the DNA TGCGCCAGCGGCTGGGGGCACAATGAGCAGTTCTTC.

J is TRBJ1-6 and V is TRBV7-2; unclear D gene. Germline CDR1 is SGHTA and CDR2 is FQGNSA. This CDR3 is built from 13 residues. V gave up 5 bases and J gave up 10 bases, with 12 bases separating them. CDR3 sequence reads: CASSVDRESPLHF. In nucleotides, the CDR3 is TGTGCCAGCAGCGTAGACCGGGAATCACCCCTCCACTTT.

The CDR3 DNA reads as TGCAGCGTTGAGACTAGCGGGGGGGCGACTAAAGAGACCCAGTACTTC. It codes for CSVETSGGATKETQYF. The chain joins TRBV29-1 to TRBJ2-5; the match to TRBD2 covers 14 bases. Germline assignment: CDR1 SQVTM and CDR2 ANQGSEA. CDR3 length: 16 residues. V lost 3 bases, J lost 3 bases, and 6 bases stayed unmatched.

The chain carries TRBV20-1 and TRBJ2-7; TRBD1 agrees at 7 bases. After removal of 0 bases from V and 0 bases from J, the junction contained 5 bases not matched to a gene. The germline V gene has CDR1 DFQATT and CDR2 SNEGSKA (reference sequence). The CDR3 contains 15 residues. CDR3 nucleotides: TGCAGTGCTAGAGATCGACAGGGCCTCTCCTACGAGCAGTACTTC. It is translated as CSARDRQGLSYEQYF.

The chain is built from TRBV6-5 and TRBJ2-1; D remains ambiguous. This CDR3 is 13 amino acids long. V lost 6 bases and J 5 bases, leaving 11 bases between the germline ends. Germline CDR1 reads MNHEY; CDR2 reads SVGAGI. CDR3 nucleotides: TGTGCCAGCAGAAATCCTAGTAACAATGAGCAGTTCTTC. Its translation: CASRNPSNNEQFF.

This chain connects TRBV20-1 to TRBJ2-5, with 12 positions matching TRBD2. The CDR3 totals 13 residues. V lost 5 bases and J lost 6; bases outside the gene matches: 4. Germline CDR1 reads DFQATT; CDR2 reads SNEGSKA (reference sequence). CDR3 DNA sequence: TGCAGTGCTGTGACTAGCGGGAGTAAGACCCAGTACTTC. Translating it yields CSAVTSGSKTQYF.

J is TRBJ2-1 and V is TRBV20-1; 11 nucleotides agree with TRBD2. CDR3 length: 17 amino acids. J lost 0 bases, V lost 3 bases, and 7 bases had no gene match. Germline CDR1 reads DFQATT; CDR2 reads SNEGSKA (reference sequence). CDR3 in amino acids: CSASLAGGRSSYNEQFF. CDR3 in DNA: TGCAGTGCTAGCCTAGCGGGAGGCCGAAGCTCCTACAATGAGCAGTTCTTC.

The rearrangement uses TRBV24-1 and TRBJ1-1; tentative D call: TRBD1 (5 bases). CDR1 and CDR2 from the germline V gene are KGHDR and SFDVKD. The CDR3 contains 14 residues. The germline V and J ends were trimmed by 3 bases and 13 bases, with 20 bases remaining between them. The CDR3 sequence: CATSDPHVFQGVFF. CDR3 nucleotide sequence: TGTGCCACCAGTGATCCTCACGTCTTCCAGGGAGTTTTCTTT.

This clonotype was seen a handful of times. The chain is built from TRBV18 and TRBJ2-5; 7 nucleotides agree with TRBD2. The J call is doubtful: the DNA matches TRBJ2-7 better. The V gene's germline CDR1 is KGHSH and CDR2 LQKENI. CDR3 length: 15 residues. The DNA for the CDR3 is TGTGCCAGCTCACCACCGGCACTAGCGCTTCACGAGCAGTACTTC. Translating it yields CASSPPALALHEQYF.

As concerns this clonotype: At one of its ends the junction is not consistent with the germline gene, which may arise from a read error. The V gene is TRBV12-3 or TRBV12-4, the J gene TRBJ1-2; 9 nucleotides line up with TRBD1. The CDR3 has 15 amino acids. The CDR3 coding sequence is TGTGCCAGCAGTGACTCACAGGGGGCTAACGATGGCTACACCTTC. This gives the protein CASSDSQGANDGYTF.

As concerns this clonotype: The junction departs from germline at one end; a sequencing error may be responsible. The chain combines TRBV5-1 with TRBJ1-4; tentative D call: TRBD1 (5 bases). Germline V gives CDR1 SGHRS, CDR2 YFSETQ. The CDR3 totals 16 residues. CDR3 loop: CASSPSGEIGAERLFF. In DNA, the CDR3 is TGCGCCAGCAGCCCCTCGGGAGAAATTGGGGCTGAAAGACTGTTTTTT.

A few counts support this clonotype. The V and J genes are TRBV9 and TRBJ2-3; D is ambiguous. The germline V gene encodes CDR1 SGDLS and CDR2 YYNGEE. The CDR3 runs to 14 residues. V was trimmed by 2 bases and J by 5 bases, leaving 12 bases between them. Here the CDR3 DNA reads TGTGCCAGCAGCGTGAGCAGCCTCCAAGATACGCAGTATTTT. It specifies CASSVSSLQDTQYF.

This clonotype has more than one count but fewer than ten. The chain recombines TRBV27 with TRBJ1-2; 8 bases line up with TRBD1. The CDR3 is made up of 13 amino acids. J was trimmed by 6 bases and V by 2 bases; bases with no gene match: 2. Germline lookup yields CDR1 MNHEY and CDR2 SMNVEV (reference sequence). The CDR3 DNA follows: TGTGCCAGCAGTTTACGACAGGGGAATGGCTACACCTTC. This codes for CASSLRQGNGYTF.

This clonotype was seen a handful of times. The genes are TRBV20-1 and TRBJ1-2; D unclear. The V and J ends lost 0 bases and 0 bases respectively, with 17 bases between them. The germline V gene has CDR1 DFQATT and CDR2 SNEGSKA (reference sequence). This CDR3 contains 17 residues. CDR3 coding DNA: TGCAGTGCTAGAGATTATAGGCATAGTATGGCTAACTATGGCTACACCTTC. This sequence encodes CSARDYRHSMANYGYTF.

Concerning this clonotype: A clone one base away is much larger, so this may be a read error. The chain links TRBV9 to TRBJ2-7, with 10 bases lining up with TRBD2. The V segment lost 4 bases and the J segment 6 bases; nucleotides outside the gene matches: 10. The CDR3 sequence is 15 residues long. Germline lookup yields CDR1 SGDLS and CDR2 YYNGEE. The CDR3 sequence: CASSSSGTSVGEQYF. The CDR3 nucleotides read TGTGCCAGCAGCTCTAGTGGGACTAGCGTCGGCGAGCAGTACTTC. The whole variable domain, filled in from reference TRBV9 and TRBJ2-7, reads DSGVTQTPKHLITATGQRVTLRCSPRSGDLSVYWYQQSLDQGLQFLIQYYNGEERAKGNILERFSAQQFPDLHSELNLSSLELGDSALYFCASSSSGTSVGEQYFGPGTRLTVT.

This clonotype was counted between two and nine times. V is TRBV5-1 and J is TRBJ2-3, with 10 bases aligning to TRBD2. CDR3 length equals 17 residues. CDR1 and CDR2 (germline): SGHRS, YFSETQ. The V segment lost 0 bases and the J segment 5 bases; nucleotides outside the gene matches: 9. The CDR3 protein is CASSLAGLAGAQDTQYF. The CDR3 DNA sequence: TGCGCCAGCAGCTTGGCCGGCCTAGCGGGAGCCCAAGATACGCAGTATTTT.

The J gene is TRBJ1-1, the V gene TRBV7-9; the D is unclear. With 0 bases removed from V and 4 bases from J, the gap between germline ends came to 9 bases. CDR1 is SEHNR and CDR2 is FQNEAQ in the germline V gene (reference sequence). The CDR3 loop spans 14 amino acids. The chain's CDR3 is CASSLAEGSTEAFF. The CDR3 DNA is TGTGCCAGCAGCTTAGCCGAGGGATCCACTGAAGCTTTCTTT.

On this clonotype: Being one base from a much bigger clone, this may be a read error. This chain connects TRBV24-1 to TRBJ2-1, with a weak D call TRBD2 (6 bases). The length of the CDR3 is 15 residues. The V gene lost 3 bases and the J gene lost 13 bases, with 21 bases spanning the gap. From germline, CDR1 is KGHDR and CDR2 SFDVKD. Written as DNA, the CDR3 is TGTGCCACCAGTGATAGAACGGGAGAGGATGAGACCCAGTTCTTC. As protein: CATSDRTGEDETQFF.

A remark on this clonotype: A much larger clonotype is one base distant, so this may be a read error. The chain joins TRBV5-6 to TRBJ2-3; 13 nucleotides match TRBD2. The germline V gene encodes CDR1 SGHDT and CDR2 YYEEEE. Germline trimming cut 2 bases from V and 0 bases from J; bases unmatched to any gene: 3. CDR3 size: 17 residues. The CDR3 reads CASSFGLAGASTDTQYF. Written as DNA, the CDR3 is TGTGCCAGCAGCTTTGGACTAGCGGGGGCTAGCACAGATACGCAGTATTTT.

This clonotype appeared many times. The rearrangement uses TRBV3-1 and TRBJ2-3, with D hard to call. There are 12 residues in the CDR3. V lost 0 bases and J 6 bases, leaving 4 bases between the germline ends. Germline assignment: CDR1 LGHDT and CDR2 YNNKEL (reference sequence). Here the CDR3 reads CASSQEVDTQYF. CDR3 nucleotides: TGTGCCAGCAGCCAAGAGGTTGATACGCAGTATTTT.